This TCR beta chain was retrieved from a study of shared clonotypes between healthy human individuals. CD45RO negativity and positive selection for CCR7 defined naive CD8 cells, a population that excluded terminally differentiated effector memory CD45RA+ cells. None of the donors, who were healthy HIV-negative adults, had recently had acute infections or vaccinations. The CDR3 loop spans 12 amino acids. Germline values: CDR1 MGHDK, CDR2 SYGVNS. Each cell subset's genomic DNA was divided evenly among several immunoSEQ plates. The sorted-subset replicate PCRs were given about 210 ng DNA, which is 31,000 or so T cell genomes. Under the authors' procedure: Filtering of immunoSEQ junctional sequences could not match full-length read filtering. This table comes from immunoSEQ multiplex PCR, and its TCRdb copy is limited to in-frame clones, with some not included. V, J and clone size derive from that table, while D and trimming were established from the DNA sequence. Here the sample spans some 2 million clones, approximately 94% being singletons.

V is TRBV25-1 and J is TRBJ1-2; D might be TRBD1 (5 bases). Sequenced material: naive CD8+ T cells sorted from blood. The receptor comes from a man younger than 30 in good health. The CDR3 spells CASRRGIYGYTF. CDR3 nucleotides: TGTGCATCCCGCCGGGGCATCTATGGCTACACCTTC.